This T cell receptor beta chain originates from a study of cytomegalovirus exposure and HLA in healthy donors. Findings of the study overall: The study flagged roughly 150 TCR beta chains as cytomegalovirus-associated. Analyzed later, most CMV-associated TCR beta chains appeared HLA-restricted. Presence/absence comparisons presumed near-even sequencing depth among donors. TCR beta V- and J-gene trimming, according to a later analysis, was linked to a missense DCLRE1C variant.

As for this clone: Its cognate antigen is unknown.

Germline V lookup: CDR1 ENHRY, CDR2 SYGVKD. The CDR3 runs 15 residues. Losses at the gene ends were 0 bases for V and 8 bases for J; bases not matched to a gene: 5. The PCR employed 60 Vbeta primers together with 13 Jbeta primers. Repertoires were generated with immunoSEQ multiplex PCR, while TCRdb's copy carries only in-frame clones and drops some. This table holds fewer than 150,000 clones. The clonotype comes from a woman aged 60-75 years in good health and CMV-seronegative. Sequenced sample: PBMCs. The chain couples TRBV10-3 to TRBJ2-1, with 9 bases lining up with TRBD1. CDR3 in DNA: TGTGCCATCAGTGAGTCGACAGGGGGAATAGATGAGCAGTTCTTC. This codes for CAISESTGGIDEQFF.